One and the same sample provided the 5 T cell receptor beta chains below, sequenced in a study of vaccination and CD4 T cells after COVID-19. These receptors are not linked to any known antigen. The Oncomine TCR Beta short-read assay was what sequenced the DNA obtained from cultured CD4+ T cells. TCRdb re-derived calls from the PCR reads in MiXCR, one entry per CDR3 protein. In the table there are some 14,000 distinct CDR3 sequences, approximately 58% of which are singletons. Noted treatment: approximately nine-day PBMC culture with coronavirus spike peptide pools or control peptides (ViraFEST assay). The sequenced material came from CD4+ T cells from blood, cultured in vitro. Every receptor here comes from a human donor who had recovered from COVID-19.

This clonotype turned up a few times. The V and J genes are TRBV7-9 and TRBJ2-7; no clear D gene. This CDR3 has 16 residues. V dropped 5 bases and J dropped 3 bases, with 20 bases sitting between them. Germline V CDR1 and CDR2: SEHNR, FQNEAQ (reference sequence). The CDR3 reads CASSRPPARESYEQYF. Written as DNA, the CDR3 is TGTGCCAGCAGCCGCCCTCCCGCCCGAGAGAGCTACGAGCAGTACTTC.

This clonotype was recorded a few times. The J gene is TRBJ1-2, the V gene TRBV20-1; D unclear. The germline V and J ends were trimmed by 0 bases and 8 bases, with 19 bases remaining between them. The germline V gene has CDR1 DFQATT and CDR2 SNEGSKA (reference sequence). The CDR3 sequence is 15 residues long. This CDR3 reads CSAREGRPTSLGYTF. The CDR3 coding sequence is TGCAGTGCTAGAGAGGGAAGGCCGACCTCGTTGGGCTACACCTTC.

The sample holds one count of this clonotype. The chain links TRBV5-8 to TRBJ2-5, with 9 bases identical to TRBD1. J lost 3 bases, V lost 0 bases, and 15 bases had no gene match. Per germline, CDR1 SGHTS and CDR2 YDEGEE. CDR3 length: 19 amino acids. CDR3 DNA: TGTGCCAGCAGCTTGGCCAGAGCCGGGACAGGGCCCGGGGAAGAGACCCAGTACTTC. As protein: CASSLARAGTGPGEETQYF.

Here the CDR3 reads CASSLWFAQQETQYF. For the CDR3, the DNA is TGCGCCAGCAGCTTGTGGTTTGCGCAACAAGAGACCCAGTACTTC. The chain uses TRBV5-1 and TRBJ2-5; D is undetermined. The CDR3 spans 15 residues. In germline, CDR1 is SGHRS, CDR2 YFSETQ. V lost 1 base to trimming and J lost 2 bases, with 12 bases between them.

V usage is TRBV20-1 and J usage is TRBJ2-5; 11 bases map to TRBD2. The germline V gene has CDR1 DFQATT and CDR2 SNEGSKA (reference sequence). The CDR3 loop spans 17 amino acids. V lost 0 bases and J lost 5; bases outside the gene matches: 11. The DNA of the CDR3 is TGCAGTGCTAGAGACGTAGCTAGCGGGAGGAATCCGGAGACCCAGTACTTC. Translating gives CSARDVASGRNPETQYF.